Listed below are T cell receptor beta chains from one sample, sequenced in a study of blood T cell repertoires in COVID-19. Measured with immunoSEQ multiplex PCR; TCRdb has only the in-frame clones, and not every one. The sample has around 130,000 clones, approximately 83% seen once; the top ten hold approximately 20%. The sequencing input was peripheral blood. The receptors were sampled from a woman aged 45-65 years who had recovered from COVID-19. Both conserved end residues are part of each CDR3. The D gene is left open where the match is weak. Only part of the rows carry a size: once, few, many, or a class if the clone is expanded.

>TRBJ2-3|TRBV5-4|.|.
TGTGCCAGCAGCTCGGACTCCACAGATACGCAGTATTTT
CASSSDSTDTQYF
>TRBJ2-3|TRBV3-1/TRBV3-2|.|.
TGTGCCAGCAGCCCAGGGGTCGTTGATACGCAGTATTTT
CASSPGVVDTQYF
>TRBJ2-3|TRBV4-3|.|TRBD2
TGCGCCAGCAGCCACGGACTAGCGGGGACAGATACGCAGTATTTT
CASSHGLAGTDTQYF
>TRBJ2-7|TRBV6-5|.|TRBD1
TGTGCCAGCAGTTACATGGGACAGCAGCAGTACTTC
CASSYMGQQQYF
>TRBJ2-1|TRBV5-1|once|TRBD2
TGCGCCAGCAGCTTTCAGACTAGCGGGAGCGCTGAGCAGTTCTTC
CASSFQTSGSAEQFF
>TRBJ2-6|TRBV11-3|.|.
TGTGCCAGCAGCAGGGAGGAGTTCTCTGGGGCCAACGTCCTGACTTTC
CASSREEFSGANVLTF
>TRBJ1-1|TRBV5-4|.|TRBD1
TGTGCCAGCAGCTCGAGGACAGGTAGCACTGAAGCTTTCTTT
CASSSRTGSTEAFF
>TRBJ2-1|TRBV18|once|.
TGTGCCAGCTCACCACTGGTAGCGTCTTACAATGAGCAGTTCTTC
CASSPLVASYNEQFF
>TRBJ1-6|TRBV7-9|.|TRBD1
TGTGCCAGCAGCCCAAGGGACAGCCCCTATAATTCACCCCTCCACTTT
CASSPRDSPYNSPLHF
>TRBJ2-7|TRBV5-6|.|.
TGTGCCAGCAGCTTCAGGGACTCCTACGAGCAGTACTTC
CASSFRDSYEQYF